The clone carrying this T cell receptor beta chain showed up just a few times. The CDR3 sequence is 13 residues long. Data came from immunoSEQ multiplex PCR; TCRdb stores just in-frame clones and leaves some out. The profile covers roughly 150,000 clones, with about 81% appearing a single time and about 11% taken by the ten largest. The data were obtained in a study of blood T cell repertoires in COVID-19. The sequence came from a human donor in a cohort sampled during active COVID-19. Sequencing input: peripheral blood. The chain carries TRBV21-1 and TRBJ2-1; the table's D call TRBD2 went unverified against the DNA. TRBV21-1 is shown as a pseudogene. CDR3 amino acids: CASKTGAGNEQFF. CDR3 DNA sequence: TGTGCCAGCAAGACGGGAGCGGGGAATGAGCAGTTCTTC.